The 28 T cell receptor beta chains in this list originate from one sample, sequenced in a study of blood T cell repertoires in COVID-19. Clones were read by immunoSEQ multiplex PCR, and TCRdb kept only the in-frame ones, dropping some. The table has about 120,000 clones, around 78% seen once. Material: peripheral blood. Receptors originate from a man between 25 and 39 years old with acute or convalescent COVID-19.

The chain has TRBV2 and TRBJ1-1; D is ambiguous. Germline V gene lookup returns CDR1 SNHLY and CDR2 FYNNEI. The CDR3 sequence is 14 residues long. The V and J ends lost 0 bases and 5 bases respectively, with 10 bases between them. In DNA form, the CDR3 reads TGTGCCAGCAGTGAAGCATCGTCCGGGACTGAAGCTTTCTTT. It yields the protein CASSEASSGTEAFF.

CDR3 region: CASSPLAGAGNEQFF. The CDR3 DNA reads TGCGCCAGCAGCCCCCTAGCGGGGGCTGGCAATGAGCAGTTCTTC. The rearrangement links TRBV4-3 to TRBJ2-1; 10 bases are a match to TRBD2. Trimming cost V 4 bases and J 6 bases; bases outside gene matches: 6. This CDR3 region has 15 residues. Germline V gives CDR1 LGHNA, CDR2 YSLEER.

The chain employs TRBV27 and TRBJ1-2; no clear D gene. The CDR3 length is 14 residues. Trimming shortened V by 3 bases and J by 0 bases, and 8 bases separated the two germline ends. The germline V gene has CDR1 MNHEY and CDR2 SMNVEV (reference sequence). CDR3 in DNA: TGTGCCAGCAGTTTTGGTAGAGCTAACTATGGCTACACCTTC. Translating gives CASSFGRANYGYTF.

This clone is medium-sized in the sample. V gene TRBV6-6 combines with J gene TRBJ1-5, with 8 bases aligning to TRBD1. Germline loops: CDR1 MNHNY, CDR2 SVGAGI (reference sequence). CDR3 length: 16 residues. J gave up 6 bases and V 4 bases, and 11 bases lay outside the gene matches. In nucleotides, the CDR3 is TGTGCCAGCAGTTTTTCGGCCGACAGGGGCACTCAGCCCCAGCATTTT. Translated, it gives CASSFSADRGTQPQHF.

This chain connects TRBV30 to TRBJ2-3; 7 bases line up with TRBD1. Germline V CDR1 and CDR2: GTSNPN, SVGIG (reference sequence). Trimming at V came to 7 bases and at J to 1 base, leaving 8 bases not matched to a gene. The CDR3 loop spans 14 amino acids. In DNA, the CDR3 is TGTGCCTTCGCAACAGGGGCGCGCACAGATACGCAGTATTTT. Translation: CAFATGARTDTQYF. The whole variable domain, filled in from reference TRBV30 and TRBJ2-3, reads SQTIHQWPATLVQPVGSPLSLECTVEGTSNPNLYWYRQAAGRGLQLLFYSVGIGQISSEVPQNLSASRPQDRQFILSSKKLLLSDSGFYLCAFATGARTDTQYFGPGTRLTVL.

CDR3: CASSPLDTNYGYTF. DNA for the CDR3: TGCGCCAGCAGCCCCTTGGACACCAACTATGGCTACACCTTC. The rearrangement links TRBV5-1 to TRBJ1-2; tentatively, D is TRBD1 (5 bases). V was pared by 4 bases and J by 2 bases, with 12 bases between. Germline V gene sequence: CDR1 SGHRS, CDR2 YFSETQ. This CDR3 has 14 amino acids.

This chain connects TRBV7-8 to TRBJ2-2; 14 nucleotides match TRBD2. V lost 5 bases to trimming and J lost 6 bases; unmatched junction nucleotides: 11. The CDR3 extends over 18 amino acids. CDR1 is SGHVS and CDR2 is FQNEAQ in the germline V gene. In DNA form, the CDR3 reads TGTGCCAGCAGCAAGGGACTAGCGGGAGTCACTAGCGCCGGGGAGCTGTTTTTT. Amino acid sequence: CASSKGLAGVTSAGELFF.

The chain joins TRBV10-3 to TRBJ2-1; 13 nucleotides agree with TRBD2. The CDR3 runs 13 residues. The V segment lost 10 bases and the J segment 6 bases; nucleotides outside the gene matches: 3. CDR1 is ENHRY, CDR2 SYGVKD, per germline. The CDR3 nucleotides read TGTGCCACCGGACTAGCGGGGGCCAATGAGCAGTTCTTC. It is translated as CATGLAGANEQFF.

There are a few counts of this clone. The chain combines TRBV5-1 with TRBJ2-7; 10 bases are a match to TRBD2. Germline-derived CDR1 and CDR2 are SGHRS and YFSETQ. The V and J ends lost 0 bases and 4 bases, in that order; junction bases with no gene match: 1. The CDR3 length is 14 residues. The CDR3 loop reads CASSLGTSGYEQYF. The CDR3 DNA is TGCGCCAGCAGCTTGGGGACTAGCGGATACGAGCAGTACTTC.

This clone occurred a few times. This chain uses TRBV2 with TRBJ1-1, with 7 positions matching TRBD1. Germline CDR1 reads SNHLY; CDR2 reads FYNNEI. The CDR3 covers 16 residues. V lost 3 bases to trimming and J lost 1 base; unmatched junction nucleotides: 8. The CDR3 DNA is TGTGCCAGCAGTGACCCCTGGGACAGAAGGAACACTGAAGCTTTCTTT. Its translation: CASSDPWDRRNTEAFF. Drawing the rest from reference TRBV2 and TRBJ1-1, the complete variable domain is EPEVTQTPSHQVTQMGQEVILRCVPISNHLYFYWYRQILGQKVEFLVSFYNNEISEKSEIFDDQFSVERPDGSNFTLKIRSTKLEDSAMYFCASSDPWDRRNTEAFFGQGTRLTVV.

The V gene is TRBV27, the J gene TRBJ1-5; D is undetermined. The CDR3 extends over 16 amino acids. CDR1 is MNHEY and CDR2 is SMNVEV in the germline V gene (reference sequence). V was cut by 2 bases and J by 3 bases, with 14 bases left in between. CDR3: CASSLRSAADNQPQHF. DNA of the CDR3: TGTGCCAGCAGTTTACGGTCCGCGGCTGACAATCAGCCCCAGCATTTT.

The CDR3 loop is CAISDYYGYTF. The CDR3 DNA reads as TGTGCCATCAGTGACTACTATGGCTACACCTTC. This chain connects TRBV10-3 to TRBJ1-2; D gene ambiguous. Germline CDR1 ENHRY, CDR2 SYGVKD. The CDR3 is 11 amino acids. V was shortened by 3 bases and J by 3 bases, with 2 bases between the two germline ends.

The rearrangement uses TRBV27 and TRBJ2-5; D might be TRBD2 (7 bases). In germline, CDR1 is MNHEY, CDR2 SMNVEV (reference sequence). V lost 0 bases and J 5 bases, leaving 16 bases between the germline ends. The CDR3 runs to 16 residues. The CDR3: CASSLSAGARVETQYF. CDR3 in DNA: TGTGCCAGCAGTTTATCGGCGGGGGCGCGGGTGGAGACCCAGTACTTC.

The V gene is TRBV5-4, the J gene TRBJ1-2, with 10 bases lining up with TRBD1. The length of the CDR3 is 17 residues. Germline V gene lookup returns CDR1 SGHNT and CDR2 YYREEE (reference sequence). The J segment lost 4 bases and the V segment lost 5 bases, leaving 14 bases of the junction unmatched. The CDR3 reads CASSRDGTGAPPYGYTF. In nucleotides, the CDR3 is TGTGCCAGCAGTCGCGATGGGACAGGGGCCCCCCCCTATGGCTACACCTTC.

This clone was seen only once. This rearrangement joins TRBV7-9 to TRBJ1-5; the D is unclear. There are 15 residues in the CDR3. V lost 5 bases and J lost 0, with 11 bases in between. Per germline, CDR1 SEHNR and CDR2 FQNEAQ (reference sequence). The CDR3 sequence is CASSPQLYSNQPQHF. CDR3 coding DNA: TGTGCCAGCAGCCCACAGCTTTATAGCAATCAGCCCCAGCATTTT.

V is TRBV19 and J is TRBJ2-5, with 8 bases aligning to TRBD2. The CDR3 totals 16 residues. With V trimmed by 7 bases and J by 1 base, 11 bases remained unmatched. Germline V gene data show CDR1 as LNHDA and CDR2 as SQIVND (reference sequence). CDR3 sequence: CASTLGRSGGQETQYF. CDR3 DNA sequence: TGTGCCAGTACTCTGGGGCGGAGCGGGGGCCAAGAGACCCAGTACTTC.

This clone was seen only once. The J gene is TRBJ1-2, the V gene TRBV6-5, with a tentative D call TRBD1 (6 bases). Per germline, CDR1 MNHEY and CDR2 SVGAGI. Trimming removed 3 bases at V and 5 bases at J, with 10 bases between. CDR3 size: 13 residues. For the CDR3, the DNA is TGTGCCAGCAGTTATGGACAGAATTATGGCTACACCTTC. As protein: CASSYGQNYGYTF.

CDR3 nucleotide sequence: TGTGCCAGCAGCACGGGACAGGGGGGGGCCTACGAGCAGTACTTC. Protein sequence: CASSTGQGGAYEQYF. The chain employs TRBV7-6 and TRBJ2-7; TRBD1 matches at 11 bases. This CDR3 region has 15 residues. Germline values: CDR1 SGHVS, CDR2 FNYEAQ. V shed 5 bases and J 2 bases; nucleotides not matched to a gene: 5.

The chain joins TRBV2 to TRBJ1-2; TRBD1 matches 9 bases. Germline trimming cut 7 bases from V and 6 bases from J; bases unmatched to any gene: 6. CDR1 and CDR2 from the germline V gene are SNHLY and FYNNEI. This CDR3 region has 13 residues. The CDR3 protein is CASIIGTGHGYTF. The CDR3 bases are TGTGCCAGCATCATAGGGACAGGGCATGGCTACACCTTC.

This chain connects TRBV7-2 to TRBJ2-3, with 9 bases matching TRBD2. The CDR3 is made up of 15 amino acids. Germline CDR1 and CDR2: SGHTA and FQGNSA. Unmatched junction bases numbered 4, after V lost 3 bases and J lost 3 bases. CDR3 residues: CASSFAGGGTDTQYF. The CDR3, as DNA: TGTGCCAGCAGCTTCGCGGGGGGGGGAACAGATACGCAGTATTTT.

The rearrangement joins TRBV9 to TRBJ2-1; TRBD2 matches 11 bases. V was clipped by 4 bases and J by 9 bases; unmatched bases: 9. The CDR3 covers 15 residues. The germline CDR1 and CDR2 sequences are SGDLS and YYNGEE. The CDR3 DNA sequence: TGTGCCAGCAGCATTAGCGGGGGGGCTTCTGGTGAGCAGTTCTTC. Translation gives CASSISGGASGEQFF. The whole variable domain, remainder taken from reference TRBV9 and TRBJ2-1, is DSGVTQTPKHLITATGQRVTLRCSPRSGDLSVYWYQQSLDQGLQFLIQYYNGEERAKGNILERFSAQQFPDLHSELNLSSLELGDSALYFCASSISGGASGEQFFGPGTRLTVL.

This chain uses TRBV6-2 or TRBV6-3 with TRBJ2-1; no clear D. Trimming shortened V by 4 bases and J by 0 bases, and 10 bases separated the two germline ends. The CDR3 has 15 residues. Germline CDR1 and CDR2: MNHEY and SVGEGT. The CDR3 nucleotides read TGTGCCAGCAGTTTGCGTTCCGTCTCCTACAATGAGCAGTTCTTC. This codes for CASSLRSVSYNEQFF.

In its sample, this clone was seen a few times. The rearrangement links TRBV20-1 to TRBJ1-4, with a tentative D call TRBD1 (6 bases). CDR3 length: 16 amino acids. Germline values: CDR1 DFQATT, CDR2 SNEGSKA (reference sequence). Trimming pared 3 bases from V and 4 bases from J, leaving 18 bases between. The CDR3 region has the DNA TGCAGTGCTAGTCAGAGACCCAACAGGGTTAATGAAAAACTGTTTTTT. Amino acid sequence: CSASQRPNRVNEKLFF.

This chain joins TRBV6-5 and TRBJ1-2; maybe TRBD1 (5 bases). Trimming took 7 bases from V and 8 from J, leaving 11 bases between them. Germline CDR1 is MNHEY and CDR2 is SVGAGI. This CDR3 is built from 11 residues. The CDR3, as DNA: TGTGCCAGCACAGGGTATGGGGGCTACACCTTC. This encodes CASTGYGGYTF.

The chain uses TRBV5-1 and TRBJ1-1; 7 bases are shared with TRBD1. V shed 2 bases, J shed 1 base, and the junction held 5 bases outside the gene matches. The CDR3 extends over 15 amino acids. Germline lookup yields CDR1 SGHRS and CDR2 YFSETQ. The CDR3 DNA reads TGCGCCAGCAGCTTAAAATCAGGGGGGAACACTGAAGCTTTCTTT. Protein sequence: CASSLKSGGNTEAFF.

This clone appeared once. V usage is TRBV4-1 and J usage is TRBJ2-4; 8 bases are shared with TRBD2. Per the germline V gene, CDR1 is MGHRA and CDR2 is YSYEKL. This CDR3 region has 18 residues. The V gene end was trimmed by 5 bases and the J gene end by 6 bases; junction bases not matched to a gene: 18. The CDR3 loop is CASSSPSFQAGGGNIQYF. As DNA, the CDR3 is TGCGCCAGCAGCTCTCCTTCCTTTCAGGCGGGAGGAGGAAACATTCAGTACTTC.

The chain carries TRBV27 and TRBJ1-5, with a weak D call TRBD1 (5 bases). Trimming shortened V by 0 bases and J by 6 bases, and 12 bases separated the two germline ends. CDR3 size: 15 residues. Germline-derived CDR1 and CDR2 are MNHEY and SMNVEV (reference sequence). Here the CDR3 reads CASSLSEAGGQPQHF. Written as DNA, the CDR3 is TGTGCCAGCAGTTTATCGGAGGCGGGGGGTCAGCCCCAGCATTTT.

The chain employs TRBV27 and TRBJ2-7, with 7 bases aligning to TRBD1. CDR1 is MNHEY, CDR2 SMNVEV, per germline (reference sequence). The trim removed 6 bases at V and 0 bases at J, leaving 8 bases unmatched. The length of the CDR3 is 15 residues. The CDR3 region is CASRTPGQSSYEQYF. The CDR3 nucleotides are TGTGCCAGCAGAACCCCGGGACAGAGCTCCTACGAGCAGTACTTC.